The 28 T cell receptor beta chains listed next were all sequenced from one sample in a study of T cells in localized non-small cell lung cancer (TCRdb year 2020). The protocol used for the library was the immunoSEQ multiplex PCR assay. The clones in this table, taken by TCRdb from immuneACCESS, are in-frame only. Not every clone is retained; where verified, under half of the shortfall comes from an unresolved V gene, and the cause of the rest is unknown. This sample lists around 8,000 clones; 80% to 95% were detected once. Around 2.9% of the sample goes to the ten largest clones. This specimen was peripheral blood, taken before any cancer treatment. These receptors were obtained from a woman aged 35-75 years with stage I lung adenocarcinoma.

The V and J genes are TRBV6-5 and TRBJ1-1; 7 positions match TRBD1. The CDR3 spans 14 residues. Germline V CDR1 and CDR2: MNHEY, SVGAGI. V lost 4 bases and J lost 4; bases outside the gene matches: 6. Written as DNA, the CDR3 is TGTGCCAGCAGTTTACAGGGGATGCTCACTGAAGCTTTCTTT. It codes for CASSLQGMLTEAFF.

This clone was seen just once. This chain joins TRBV18 and TRBJ2-7, with D unclear. Looked up from germline, CDR1 is KGHSH and CDR2 is LQKENI. The CDR3 consists of 13 residues. The V end lost 3 bases, the J end lost 5 bases, and 11 bases lay between the germline ends. This chain's CDR3 is CASSPPSMDEQYF. In DNA form, the CDR3 reads TGTGCCAGCTCACCCCCGTCCATGGACGAGCAGTACTTC.

The chain joins TRBV28 to TRBJ1-5; D might be TRBD1 (6 bases). Germline V gene data show CDR1 as MDHEN and CDR2 as SYDVKM. The germline V and J ends were trimmed by 6 bases and 4 bases, with 19 bases remaining between them. CDR3 length equals 16 residues. The CDR3 here is CASRSSGQLNNQPQHF. The CDR3 DNA reads as TGTGCCAGCAGATCTAGTGGACAGTTAAATAATCAGCCCCAGCATTTT.

The gene calls are TRBV11-2 and TRBJ1-2; possible D gene TRBD1, 6 bases. V lost 4 bases and J lost 0, with 15 bases in between. The germline CDR1 and CDR2 sequences are SGHAT and FQNNGV. This CDR3 is built from 16 residues. The CDR3 protein is CASSSHGGHPNYGYTF. Here the CDR3 DNA reads TGTGCCAGCAGCTCCCACGGGGGACATCCTAACTATGGCTACACCTTC.

This chain joins TRBV11-3 and TRBJ2-1; TRBD2 matches at 8 bases. The CDR3 loop spans 15 amino acids. J lost 9 bases, V lost 2 bases, and 9 bases had no gene match. Germline V CDR1 and CDR2: SGHNT, YENEEA. CDR3 loop: CASSLSGSSGSEQFF. The CDR3 coding sequence is TGTGCCAGCAGCTTATCAGGTTCTAGCGGGTCTGAGCAGTTCTTC.

This clone was detected only once. The CDR3 DNA reads TGTGCCAGTAGTCGAACTAGCGATTTCTACGAGCAGTACTTC. Translated: CASSRTSDFYEQYF. This chain connects TRBV19 to TRBJ2-7; 7 nucleotides agree with TRBD2. The CDR3 extends over 14 amino acids. With 5 bases clipped from V and 3 bases from J, the junction kept 7 bases outside the gene matches. Germline assignment: CDR1 LNHDA and CDR2 SQIVND (reference sequence).

V and J are TRBV25-1 and TRBJ1-2; D uncertain. Trimming took 2 bases from V and 7 from J, leaving 8 bases between them. CDR1 and CDR2 from the germline V gene are MGHDK and SYGVNS. The CDR3 is 12 amino acids. CDR3 DNA: TGTGCCAGCAGTGAACTAGATCGTGGCTACACCTTC. This gives the protein CASSELDRGYTF.

This clone was recorded only once. The chain combines TRBV5-5 with TRBJ1-5, with 7 bases aligning to TRBD1. Per germline, CDR1 SGHKS and CDR2 YYEKEE (reference sequence). V shed 4 bases, J shed 11 bases, and the junction held 12 bases outside the gene matches. The CDR3 sequence is 14 residues long. The CDR3 is CASSDQMTGRTQHF. CDR3 nucleotide sequence: TGTGCCAGCAGCGATCAAATGACAGGGAGAACCCAGCATTTT. The full variable domain, rest sourced from reference TRBV5-5 and TRBJ1-5, is DAGVTQSPTHLIKTRGQQVTLRCSPISGHKSVSWYQQVLGQGPQFIFQYYEKEERGRGNFPDRFSARQFPNYSSELNVNALLLGDSALYLCASSDQMTGRTQHFGDGTRLSIL.

The chain joins TRBV27 to TRBJ2-5; D possibly uses TRBD1 or TRBD2 (5 bases each). Germline CDR1 is MNHEY and CDR2 is SMNVEV (reference sequence). V lost 3 bases to trimming and J lost 4 bases, with 12 bases between them. This CDR3 is built from 14 residues. CDR3 amino acids: CASSLWGSGETQYF. The CDR3 DNA sequence: TGTGCCAGCAGTTTGTGGGGGTCCGGAGAGACCCAGTACTTC.

V and J are TRBV11-2 and TRBJ1-3, with D unclear. The germline gives CDR1 SGHAT, CDR2 FQNNGV. V lost 4 bases and J 3 bases, leaving 7 bases between the germline ends. The CDR3 runs 13 residues. CDR3 in DNA: TGTGCCAGCAGCTGGTACGGTGGAAACACCATATATTTT. Protein: CASSWYGGNTIYF.

The V gene is TRBV29-1, the J gene TRBJ1-2, with 9 bases identical to TRBD1. The germline V gene has CDR1 SQVTM and CDR2 ANQGSEA. This CDR3 spans 12 amino acids. The ends lost 6 bases at V and 4 bases at J; junction bases unmatched: 3. The CDR3 nucleotides are TGCAGCGTGGAGGACAGGGGCTATGGCTACACCTTC. Translation: CSVEDRGYGYTF.

The V and J genes are TRBV6-1 and TRBJ2-7; tentatively, D is TRBD1 (5 bases). The CDR3 has 14 residues. The ends were cut back, 7 bases at V and 0 bases at J, with 13 bases in the middle. CDR1 MNHNS and CDR2 SASEGT come from the germline V gene. This CDR3 reads CASNQQESSYEQYF. CDR3 DNA sequence: TGTGCCAGCAACCAACAGGAGAGCTCCTACGAGCAGTACTTC.

J is TRBJ1-1 and V is TRBV2; D is ambiguous. V was shortened by 2 bases and J by 4 bases, with 2 bases between the two germline ends. This CDR3 spans 11 amino acids. In germline, CDR1 is SNHLY, CDR2 FYNNEI. The CDR3 loop reads CASSELTEAFF. Here the CDR3 DNA reads TGTGCCAGCAGTGAACTCACTGAAGCTTTCTTT.

The J gene is TRBJ2-7, the V gene TRBV5-6; D might be TRBD2 (5 bases). This CDR3 contains 17 residues. Germline values: CDR1 SGHDT, CDR2 YYEEEE. Trimming shortened V by 2 bases and J by 3 bases, and 21 bases separated the two germline ends. The CDR3 loop reads CASSFAGTRGYGYEQYF. CDR3 nucleotide sequence: TGTGCCAGCAGCTTTGCAGGTACCCGAGGGTATGGCTACGAGCAGTACTTC.

This chain uses TRBV9 with TRBJ1-2, with D possibly being TRBD1 (5 bases). The germline V and J ends were trimmed by 0 bases and 9 bases, with 6 bases remaining between them. CDR1 is SGDLS, CDR2 YYNGEE, per germline. CDR3 length: 11 amino acids. The CDR3 loop is CASSVGGSYTF. The CDR3, as DNA: TGTGCCAGCAGCGTAGGGGGGAGCTACACCTTC.

The V gene is TRBV7-9, the J gene TRBJ2-7, with a possible D match to TRBD1 (6 bases). The CDR3 loop spans 15 amino acids. The ends were cut back, 1 base at V and 2 bases at J, with 12 bases in the middle. Germline values: CDR1 SEHNR, CDR2 FQNEAQ (reference sequence). The DNA of the CDR3 is TGTGCCAGCAGCTTAGATGTGGGGGCTCCCTACGAGCAGTACTTC. Translated: CASSLDVGAPYEQYF.

The J gene is TRBJ1-1, the V gene TRBV21-1. TRBV21-1 is described as a pseudogene. The CDR3 is 16 amino acids. The CDR3: CASSRGEPGISTEAFF. The CDR3 region has the DNA TGTGCCAGCAGCAGGGGGGAACCGGGGATTAGCACTGAAGCTTTCTTT.

The V and J genes are TRBV11-2 and TRBJ1-4; D is unclear. The germline V gene has CDR1 SGHAT and CDR2 FQNNGV. The V gene lost 5 bases and the J gene lost 8 bases, with 12 bases spanning the gap. The CDR3 has 13 amino acids. The CDR3 region is CASSPGREEKLFF. The CDR3 nucleotides read TGTGCCAGCAGCCCAGGCCGGGAGGAAAAACTGTTTTTT.

V and J are TRBV5-1 and TRBJ2-5, with 7 bases that match TRBD1. The CDR3 totals 13 residues. Germline trimming cut 4 bases from V and 5 bases from J; bases unmatched to any gene: 5. CDR1 and CDR2 from the germline V gene are SGHRS and YFSETQ. Here the CDR3 reads CASSAQGWETQYF. In DNA form, the CDR3 reads TGCGCCAGCAGCGCACAGGGGTGGGAGACCCAGTACTTC.

The rearrangement links TRBV5-1 to TRBJ2-3; weak D call: TRBD1 (6 bases). This CDR3 contains 14 residues. From germline, CDR1 is SGHRS and CDR2 YFSETQ. V was shortened by 0 bases and J by 3 bases, with 8 bases between the two germline ends. The CDR3 reads CASSLARGTDTQYF. The CDR3, as DNA: TGCGCCAGCAGCTTGGCCAGGGGTACAGATACGCAGTATTTT.

The genes are TRBV2 and TRBJ1-5; D gene uncertain. The germline V and J ends were trimmed by 2 bases and 0 bases, with 5 bases remaining between them. The CDR3 spans 14 residues. Germline lookup yields CDR1 SNHLY and CDR2 FYNNEI. The CDR3 nucleotides read TGTGCCAGCAGTGAAAACAGTAGCAATCAGCCCCAGCATTTT. Its translation is CASSENSSNQPQHF.

The V gene is TRBV19, the J gene TRBJ1-1, with 7 bases matching TRBD1. Germline trimming cut 6 bases from V and 0 bases from J; bases unmatched to any gene: 4. Germline V gives CDR1 LNHDA, CDR2 SQIVND (reference sequence). The CDR3 runs to 14 residues. CDR3 sequence reads: CASRDRALNTEAFF. The CDR3 DNA sequence: TGTGCCAGTAGAGACAGGGCCTTGAACACTGAAGCTTTCTTT.

Details on this clone: As the CDR3 is not closed by the conserved phenylalanine or tryptophan, this likely results from a read error. The chain combines TRBV6-5 with TRBJ1-2, with a weak D call TRBD1 (5 bases). V was trimmed by 2 bases and J by 3 bases, leaving 10 bases between them. Germline CDR1 MNHEY, CDR2 SVGAGI. The CDR3 runs 14 residues. CDR3 DNA: TGTGCCAGCAGTTACAGGGGCAACGACTATGGCTACACCCTC. This encodes CASSYRGNDYGYTL.

V is TRBV11-2 and J is TRBJ2-4, with 12 bases matching TRBD1. The CDR3 spans 17 residues. Germline CDR1 SGHAT, CDR2 FQNNGV. Germline trimming cut 5 bases from V and 6 bases from J; bases unmatched to any gene: 11. DNA for the CDR3: TGTGCCAGCAGCGTGCCGGGACAGGGGGCGGTGGGAAACATTCAGTACTTC. This codes for CASSVPGQGAVGNIQYF.

The chain employs TRBV5-6 and TRBJ2-2; D uncertain. V shed 2 bases and J shed 9 bases, with 8 bases lying between them. The CDR3 contains 12 residues. Germline-derived CDR1 and CDR2 are SGHDT and YYEEEE. The CDR3 DNA sequence: TGTGCCAGCAGCTTAAGCTCGTGGGAGCTGTTTTTT. As protein: CASSLSSWELFF.

V gene TRBV6-1 combines with J gene TRBJ1-1; maybe TRBD1 (6 bases). V gave up 2 bases and J gave up 8 bases, with 15 bases separating them. Per germline, CDR1 MNHNS and CDR2 SASEGT. This CDR3 is built from 14 residues. The CDR3 DNA is TGTGCCAGCAGTGAACGTGGATGGGGGCGCGAAGCTTTCTTT. It encodes CASSERGWGREAFF.

J is TRBJ1-2 and V is TRBV10-3; D gene unclear. The CDR3 is 11 amino acids. V lost 6 bases, J lost 0 bases, and 2 bases lay in between. Germline V gives CDR1 ENHRY, CDR2 SYGVKD. The DNA for the CDR3 is TGTGCCATCAGCTCTAACTATGGCTACACCTTC. It encodes CAISSNYGYTF.

V and J are TRBV5-1 and TRBJ2-1, with a possible D match to TRBD2 (6 bases). Germline CDR1 is SGHRS and CDR2 is YFSETQ. The CDR3 totals 15 residues. The germline V and J ends were trimmed by 6 bases and 0 bases, with 13 bases remaining between them. The CDR3 is CASTQTTSSYNEQFF. The CDR3 DNA sequence: TGCGCCAGCACCCAAACGACTAGCTCCTACAATGAGCAGTTCTTC.